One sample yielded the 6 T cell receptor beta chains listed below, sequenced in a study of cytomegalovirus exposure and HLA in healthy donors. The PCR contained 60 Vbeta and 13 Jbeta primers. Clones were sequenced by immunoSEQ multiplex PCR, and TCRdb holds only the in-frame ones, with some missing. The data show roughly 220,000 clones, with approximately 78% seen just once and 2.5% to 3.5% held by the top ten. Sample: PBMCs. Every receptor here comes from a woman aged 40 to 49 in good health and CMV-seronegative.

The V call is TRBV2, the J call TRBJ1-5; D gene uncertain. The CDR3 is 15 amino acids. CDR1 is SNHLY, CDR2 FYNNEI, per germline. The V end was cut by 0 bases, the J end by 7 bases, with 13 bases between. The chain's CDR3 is CASSEASGIGQPQHF. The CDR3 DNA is TGTGCCAGCAGTGAAGCATCGGGAATTGGCCAGCCCCAGCATTTT.

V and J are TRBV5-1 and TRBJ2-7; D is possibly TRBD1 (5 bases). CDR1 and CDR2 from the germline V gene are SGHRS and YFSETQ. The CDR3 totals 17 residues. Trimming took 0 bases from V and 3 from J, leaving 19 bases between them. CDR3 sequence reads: CASSLGLLTGPRYEQYF. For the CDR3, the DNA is TGCGCCAGCAGCTTGGGACTTTTAACAGGCCCTCGCTACGAGCAGTACTTC.

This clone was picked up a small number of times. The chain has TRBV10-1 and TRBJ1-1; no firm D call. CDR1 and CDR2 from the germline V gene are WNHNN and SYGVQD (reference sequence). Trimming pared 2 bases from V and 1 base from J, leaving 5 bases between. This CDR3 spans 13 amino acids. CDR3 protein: CASSEVANTEAFF. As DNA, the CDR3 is TGCGCCAGCAGTGAGGTGGCGAACACTGAAGCTTTCTTT.

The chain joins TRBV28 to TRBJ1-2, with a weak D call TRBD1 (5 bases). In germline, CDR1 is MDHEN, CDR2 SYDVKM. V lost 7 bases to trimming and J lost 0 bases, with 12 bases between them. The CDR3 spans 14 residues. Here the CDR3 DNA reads TGTGCCAGCACCCAGGGCGGGACTAACTATGGCTACACCTTC. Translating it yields CASTQGGTNYGYTF.

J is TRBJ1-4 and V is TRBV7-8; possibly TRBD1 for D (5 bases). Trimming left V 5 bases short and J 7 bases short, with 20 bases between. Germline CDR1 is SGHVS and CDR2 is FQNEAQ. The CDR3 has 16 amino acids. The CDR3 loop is CASSTTRTLWGEKLFF. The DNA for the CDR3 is TGTGCCAGCAGCACCACGCGGACACTATGGGGTGAAAAACTGTTTTTT.

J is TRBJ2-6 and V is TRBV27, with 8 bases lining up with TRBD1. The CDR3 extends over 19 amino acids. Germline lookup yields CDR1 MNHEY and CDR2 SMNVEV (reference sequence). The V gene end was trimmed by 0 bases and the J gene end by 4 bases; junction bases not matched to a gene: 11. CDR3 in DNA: TGTGCCAGCAGTTTATCGGCAGGGGGCGAGCCTTTGGGGGCCAACGTCCTGACTTTC. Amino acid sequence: CASSLSAGGEPLGANVLTF.